This TCR beta chain was found in a study of blood T cell repertoires in COVID-19. About the study: T cells, B-cell-depleted T cells, or PBMCs supplied cDNA or gDNA.

CDR1 is KGHDR and CDR2 is SFDVKD in the germline V gene. The CDR3 is 18 residues long. The junction had 11 bases not matched to a gene; V was cut back by 9 bases and J by 3 bases. Study processing details: Reference gene primer amplification in the assay estimated nucleated cell counts. Generated by immunoSEQ multiplex PCR, the TCRdb table keeps only in-frame clones and is missing some. From that table come the V and J calls and clone size; the DNA was used to work out D and trimming. The data show approximately 22,000 clones, about 90% seen once. Sequencing input: peripheral blood. The receptor comes from a man between 65 and 85 years old with active COVID-19. The chain uses TRBV24-1 and TRBJ2-4; 15 bases line up with TRBD2. The CDR3 is CATPDKGLAGGVKNIQYF. As DNA, the CDR3 is TGTGCCACCCCTGATAAGGGACTAGCGGGGGGTGTCAAAAACATTCAGTACTTC.